The 20 T cell receptor beta chains below all came from one sample that was sequenced in a study of T cell clones after liver transplantation. Measured with immunoSEQ multiplex PCR; TCRdb has only the in-frame clones, and not every one. The sample shows about 12,000 clones, approximately 73% of them seen only once. The sequenced sample was CD8+ T cells from blood, obtained at the 22-month timepoint. All receptors derive from a human patient who received a liver transplant. Some T cells here may be from the graft donor.

As DNA, the CDR3 is TGTGCCAGCAGCTCCACTAGCGGGGGGGCCTACGAGCAGTACTTC. Encoded protein: CASSSTSGGAYEQYF. The chain links TRBV13 to TRBJ2-7, with TRBD2 matching over 13 bases. Trimming at V came to 4 bases and at J to 2 bases, leaving 2 bases not matched to a gene. CDR3 length equals 15 residues. Germline CDR1 PRHDT, CDR2 FYEKMQ (reference sequence).

This chain connects TRBV4-3 to TRBJ2-7; 8 bases are shared with TRBD1. V dropped 5 bases and J dropped 2; count of bases not matched to a gene: 17. The CDR3 totals 18 residues. In germline, CDR1 is LGHNA, CDR2 YSLEER. The CDR3 DNA sequence: TGCGCCAGCAGCACTACAAGGGGGGAGACAGGGGCCCCCTACGAGCAGTACTTC. It yields the protein CASSTTRGETGAPYEQYF.

The CDR3 protein is CASSIEGGYEQYF. In DNA, the CDR3 is TGTGCCAGCAGCATAGAGGGGGGTTACGAGCAGTACTTC. The gene calls are TRBV9 and TRBJ2-7; either TRBD1 or TRBD2 may supply D (6 bases each). V lost 4 bases and J lost 4, with 12 bases in between. The CDR3 length is 13 residues. In germline, CDR1 is SGDLS, CDR2 YYNGEE.

The chain joins TRBV4-1 to TRBJ2-7; no firm D call. The CDR3 extends over 14 amino acids. Trimming left V 0 bases short and J 5 bases short, with 11 bases between. Germline V CDR1 and CDR2: MGHRA, YSYEKL. The CDR3 is CASSQDSTSHEQYF. CDR3 in DNA: TGCGCCAGCAGCCAAGATTCGACTTCCCACGAGCAGTACTTC.

The V call is TRBV21-1, the J call TRBJ2-3. TRBV21-1 is a listed pseudogene. This CDR3 is built from 11 residues. This chain's CDR3 is CASSKEDTQYF. The CDR3 bases are TGTGCCAGCAGCAAAGAAGATACGCAGTATTTT.

CDR3 nucleotides: TGCGCCAGCAGCTCCTCGGGGGGAGACTACGAGCAGTACTTC. Translation: CASSSSGGDYEQYF. The chain carries TRBV5-1 and TRBJ2-7, with TRBD2 matching 7 bases. Germline lookup yields CDR1 SGHRS and CDR2 YFSETQ. V dropped 3 bases and J dropped 3; count of bases not matched to a gene: 6. The CDR3 runs to 14 residues.

This chain joins TRBV7-8 and TRBJ2-3, with TRBD1 matching over 7 bases. The CDR3 is 16 residues long. Per germline, CDR1 SGHVS and CDR2 FQNEAQ. With V trimmed by 1 base and J by 5 bases, 9 bases remained unmatched. In nucleotides, the CDR3 is TGTGCCAGCAGCTTAGAAGTTGGGACAGAGGAAGATACGCAGTATTTT. Its translation is CASSLEVGTEEDTQYF.

This clone was recorded a few times. This chain uses TRBV27 with TRBJ1-2; 8 positions agree with TRBD1. J lost 8 bases, V lost 6 bases, and 5 bases had no gene match. Looked up from germline, CDR1 is MNHEY and CDR2 is SMNVEV (reference sequence). The CDR3 runs to 12 residues. The CDR3 is CASREQGGGYTF. DNA for the CDR3: TGTGCCAGCAGGGAACAGGGGGGGGGCTACACCTTC.

The rearrangement joins TRBV25-1 to TRBJ1-2; D remains ambiguous. The germline gives CDR1 MGHDK, CDR2 SYGVNS. With 4 bases removed from V and 7 bases from J, the gap between germline ends came to 10 bases. This CDR3 region has 12 residues. Here the CDR3 reads CASSGRTFGYTF. The CDR3 DNA reads TGTGCCAGCAGTGGTAGGACTTTTGGCTACACCTTC.

In DNA form, the CDR3 reads TGTGCCAGCAGCGGGACTGGGGGCGGGACCCAGTACTTC. This encodes CASSGTGGGTQYF. This chain joins TRBV11-1 and TRBJ2-5, with D perhaps assigned TRBD1 or TRBD2 (6 bases each). V was clipped by 5 bases and J by 7 bases, with 14 bases between them. The CDR3 has 13 residues. Looked up from germline, CDR1 is SGHAT and CDR2 is FQDESV (reference sequence).

This clone appeared a few times. This chain connects TRBV5-1 to TRBJ2-1; 7 nucleotides align to TRBD2. The germline V gene encodes CDR1 SGHRS and CDR2 YFSETQ. Trimming took 2 bases from V and 3 from J; bases not matched to a gene: 14. CDR3 length: 18 amino acids. The CDR3 DNA reads as TGCGCCAGCAGCTTCAATCCAAGTAGCGGGCAAGACTACAATGAGCAGTTCTTC. This sequence encodes CASSFNPSSGQDYNEQFF.

V is TRBV19 and J is TRBJ1-5, with D hard to call. The germline V gene encodes CDR1 LNHDA and CDR2 SQIVND (reference sequence). Trimming shortened V by 9 bases and J by 5 bases, and 26 bases separated the two germline ends. CDR3 length equals 17 residues. CDR3 protein: CASQTRGRGALDQPQHF. The CDR3 DNA reads as TGTGCCAGCCAAACCCGCGGGCGGGGAGCATTAGATCAGCCCCAGCATTTT. The full variable domain, rest sourced from reference TRBV19 and TRBJ1-5, is DGGITQSPKYLFRKEGQNVTLSCEQNLNHDAMYWYRQDPGQGLRLIYYSQIVNDFQKGDIAEGYSVSREKKESFPLTVTSAQKNPTAFYLCASQTRGRGALDQPQHFGDGTRLSIL.

The J gene is TRBJ2-1, the V gene TRBV7-9, with no clear D. Trimming took 0 bases from V and 5 from J, leaving 11 bases between them. Per the germline V gene, CDR1 is SEHNR and CDR2 is FQNEAQ (reference sequence). The CDR3 consists of 15 residues. The CDR3 protein is CASSLALGKNNEQFF. For the CDR3, the DNA is TGTGCCAGCAGCTTAGCGCTGGGGAAAAACAATGAGCAGTTCTTC.

The chain is built from TRBV29-1 and TRBJ1-1; unclear D gene. V was clipped by 6 bases and J by 4 bases, with 9 bases between them. The germline V gene encodes CDR1 SQVTM and CDR2 ANQGSEA. The CDR3 consists of 11 residues. The CDR3 protein is CSVPTVTEAFF. CDR3 nucleotide sequence: TGCAGCGTGCCCACCGTCACTGAAGCTTTCTTT.

J is TRBJ1-1 and V is TRBV11-2; no definite D call. Trimming cost V 3 bases and J 3 bases, with 11 bases left between them. Germline CDR1 and CDR2: SGHAT and FQNNGV. The CDR3 has 14 amino acids. CDR3 residues: CASSFWGVDTEAFF. CDR3 sequence (DNA): TGTGCCAGCAGCTTTTGGGGAGTTGACACTGAAGCTTTCTTT.

The V call is TRBV27, the J call TRBJ2-3, with D hard to call. The CDR3 extends over 15 amino acids. V was pared by 5 bases and J by 3 bases, with 15 bases between. The germline V gene has CDR1 MNHEY and CDR2 SMNVEV (reference sequence). CDR3 sequence (DNA): TGTGCCAGCAGTCCGTTAGTGTTTGTGACAGATACGCAGTATTTT. This translates into CASSPLVFVTDTQYF.

The chain couples TRBV6-6 to TRBJ2-2; 8 nucleotides line up with TRBD2. V was pared by 2 bases and J by 6 bases, with 5 bases of the junction left unmatched. The CDR3 has 15 amino acids. Germline CDR1 is MNHNY and CDR2 is SVGAGI (reference sequence). The CDR3 DNA sequence: TGTGCCAGCAGTTACACTCAACTAGCGGCCGGGGAGCTGTTTTTT. This sequence encodes CASSYTQLAAGELFF.

The chain joins TRBV28 to TRBJ2-7; D perhaps matches TRBD2 (6 bases). V shed 3 bases and J shed 2 bases, with 17 bases lying between them. Germline V gene lookup returns CDR1 MDHEN and CDR2 SYDVKM. This CDR3 has 16 amino acids. The CDR3 nucleotides are TGTGCCAGCAGTTTTGGGGGGACGGCGGATACCTACGAGCAGTACTTC. Translation: CASSFGGTADTYEQYF.

This clone appeared once. The CDR3 DNA reads as TGTGCCAGCTCACCAACGGGGGGAGAGGGAGATACGCAGTATTTT. Translating it yields CASSPTGGEGDTQYF. The rearrangement links TRBV18 to TRBJ2-3, with 7 nucleotides matching TRBD2. Germline assignment: CDR1 KGHSH and CDR2 LQKENI. The CDR3 has 15 residues. Unmatched junction bases numbered 7, after V lost 2 bases and J lost 5 bases.

The rearrangement links TRBV4-3 to TRBJ2-7; 7 positions match TRBD2. Looked up from germline, CDR1 is LGHNA and CDR2 is YSLEER. The V gene end was trimmed by 4 bases and the J gene end by 3 bases; junction bases not matched to a gene: 9. CDR3 length: 15 amino acids. DNA of the CDR3: TGCGCCAGCAGCCCCGGGGGGAAACCCCTCTACGAGCAGTACTTC. Its protein is CASSPGGKPLYEQYF.